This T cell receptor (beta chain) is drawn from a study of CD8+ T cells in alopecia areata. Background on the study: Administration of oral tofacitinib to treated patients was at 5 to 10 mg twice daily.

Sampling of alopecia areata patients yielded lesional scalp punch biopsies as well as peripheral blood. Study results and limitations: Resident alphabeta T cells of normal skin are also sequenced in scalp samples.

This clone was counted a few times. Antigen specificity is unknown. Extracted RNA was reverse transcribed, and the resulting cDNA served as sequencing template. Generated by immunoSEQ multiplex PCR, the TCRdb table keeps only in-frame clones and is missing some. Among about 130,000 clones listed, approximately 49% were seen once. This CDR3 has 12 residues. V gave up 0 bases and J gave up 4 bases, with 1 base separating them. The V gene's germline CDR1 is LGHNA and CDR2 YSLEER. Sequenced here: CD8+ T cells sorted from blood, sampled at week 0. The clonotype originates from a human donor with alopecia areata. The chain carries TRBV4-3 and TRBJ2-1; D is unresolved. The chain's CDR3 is CASSQDYNEQFF. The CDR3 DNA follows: TGCGCCAGCAGCCAAGATTACAATGAGCAGTTCTTC.